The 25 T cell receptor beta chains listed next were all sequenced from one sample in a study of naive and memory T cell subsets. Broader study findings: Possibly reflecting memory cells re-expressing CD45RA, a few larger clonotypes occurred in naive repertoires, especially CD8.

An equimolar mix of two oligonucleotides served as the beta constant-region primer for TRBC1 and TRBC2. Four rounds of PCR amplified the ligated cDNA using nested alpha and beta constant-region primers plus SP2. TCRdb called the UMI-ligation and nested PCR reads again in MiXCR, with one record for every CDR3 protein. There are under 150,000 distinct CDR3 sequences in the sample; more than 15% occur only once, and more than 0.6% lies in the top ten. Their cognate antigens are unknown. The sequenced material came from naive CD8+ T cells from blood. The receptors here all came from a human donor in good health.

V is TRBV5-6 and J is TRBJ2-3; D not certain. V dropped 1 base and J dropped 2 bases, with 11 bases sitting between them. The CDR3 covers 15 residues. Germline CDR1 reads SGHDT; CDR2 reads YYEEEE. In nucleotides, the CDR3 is TGTGCCAGCAGCTTGTTAGTAACCCTCACAGATACGCAGTATTTT. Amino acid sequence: CASSLLVTLTDTQYF.

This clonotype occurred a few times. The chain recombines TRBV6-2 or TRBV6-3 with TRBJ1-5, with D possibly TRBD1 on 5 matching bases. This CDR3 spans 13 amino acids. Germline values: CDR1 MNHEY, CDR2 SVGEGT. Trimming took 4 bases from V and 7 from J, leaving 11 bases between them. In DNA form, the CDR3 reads TGTGCCAGCAGTTCGGGGGGGTGGCAGCCCCAGCATTTT. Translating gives CASSSGGWQPQHF.

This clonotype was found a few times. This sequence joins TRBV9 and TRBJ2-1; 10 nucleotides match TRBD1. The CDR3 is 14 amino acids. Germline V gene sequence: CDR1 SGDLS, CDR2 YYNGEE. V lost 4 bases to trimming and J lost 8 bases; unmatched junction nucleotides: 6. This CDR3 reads CASSIGQGVHEQFF. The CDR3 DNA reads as TGTGCCAGCAGCATCGGACAGGGGGTTCATGAGCAGTTCTTC.

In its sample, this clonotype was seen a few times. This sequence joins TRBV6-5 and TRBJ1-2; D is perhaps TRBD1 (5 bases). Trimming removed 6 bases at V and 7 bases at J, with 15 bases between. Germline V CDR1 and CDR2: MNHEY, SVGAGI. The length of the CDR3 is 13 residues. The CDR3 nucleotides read TGTGCCAGCAGACCCCAGGGTGGTCGTGGCTACACCTTC. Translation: CASRPQGGRGYTF.

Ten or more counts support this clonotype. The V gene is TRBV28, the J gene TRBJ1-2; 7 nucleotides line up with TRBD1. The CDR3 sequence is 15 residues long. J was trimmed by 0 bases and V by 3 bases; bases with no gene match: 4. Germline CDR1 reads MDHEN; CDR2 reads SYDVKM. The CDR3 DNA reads TGTGCCAGCAGTTTTGCAGGGACAGCTAACTATGGCTACACCTTC. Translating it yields CASSFAGTANYGYTF.

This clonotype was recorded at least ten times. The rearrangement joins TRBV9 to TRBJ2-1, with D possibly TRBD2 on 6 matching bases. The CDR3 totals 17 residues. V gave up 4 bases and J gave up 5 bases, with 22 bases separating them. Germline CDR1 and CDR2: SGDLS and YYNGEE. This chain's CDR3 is CASSPRVGGVQDNEQFF. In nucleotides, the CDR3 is TGTGCCAGCAGCCCCCGTGTCGGGGGTGTCCAAGACAATGAGCAGTTCTTC. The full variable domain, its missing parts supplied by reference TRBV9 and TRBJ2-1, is DSGVTQTPKHLITATGQRVTLRCSPRSGDLSVYWYQQSLDQGLQFLIQYYNGEERAKGNILERFSAQQFPDLHSELNLSSLELGDSALYFCASSPRVGGVQDNEQFFGPGTRLTVL.

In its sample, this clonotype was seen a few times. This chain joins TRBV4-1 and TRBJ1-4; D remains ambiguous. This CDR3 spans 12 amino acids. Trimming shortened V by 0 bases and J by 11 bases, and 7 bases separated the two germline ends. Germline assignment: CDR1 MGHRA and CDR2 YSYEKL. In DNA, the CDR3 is TGCGCCAGCAGCCAAGATTCGGAGAAACTGTTTTTT. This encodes CASSQDSEKLFF.

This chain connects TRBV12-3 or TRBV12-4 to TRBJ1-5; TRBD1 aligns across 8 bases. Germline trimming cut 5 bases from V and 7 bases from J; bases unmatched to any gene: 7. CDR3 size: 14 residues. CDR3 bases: TGTGCCAGCAGTAAGACAGGGGTGGCACAGCCCCAGCATTTT. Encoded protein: CASSKTGVAQPQHF.

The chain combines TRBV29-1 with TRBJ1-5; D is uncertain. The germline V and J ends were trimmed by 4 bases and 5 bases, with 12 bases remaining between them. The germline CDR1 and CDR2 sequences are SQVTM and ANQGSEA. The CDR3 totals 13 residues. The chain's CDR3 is CSVGEVWDQPQHF. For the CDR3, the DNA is TGCAGCGTTGGAGAGGTTTGGGATCAGCCCCAGCATTTT.

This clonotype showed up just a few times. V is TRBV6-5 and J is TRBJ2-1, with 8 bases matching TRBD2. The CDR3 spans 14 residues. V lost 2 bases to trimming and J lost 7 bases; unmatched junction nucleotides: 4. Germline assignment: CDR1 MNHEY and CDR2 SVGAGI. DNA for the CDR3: TGTGCCAGCAGTTACGGGCGGGGGGATAATGAGCAGTTCTTC. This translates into CASSYGRGDNEQFF.

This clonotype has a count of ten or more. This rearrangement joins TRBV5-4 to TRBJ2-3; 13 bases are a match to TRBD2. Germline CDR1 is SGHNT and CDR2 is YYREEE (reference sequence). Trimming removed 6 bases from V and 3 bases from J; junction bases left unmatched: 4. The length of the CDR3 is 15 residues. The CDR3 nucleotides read TGTGCCAGCACCAAACTAGCGGGAGGGACAGATACGCAGTATTTT. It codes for CASTKLAGGTDTQYF.

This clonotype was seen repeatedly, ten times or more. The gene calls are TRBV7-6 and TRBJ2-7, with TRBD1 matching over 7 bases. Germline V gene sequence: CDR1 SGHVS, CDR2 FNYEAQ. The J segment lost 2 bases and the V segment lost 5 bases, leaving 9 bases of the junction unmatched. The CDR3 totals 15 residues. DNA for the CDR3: TGTGCCAGCAGCCCCGATTCCGGGACAGCCTACGAGCAGTACTTC. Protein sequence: CASSPDSGTAYEQYF.

The CDR3 sequence is CASTAGTALDTQYF. CDR3 DNA sequence: TGTGCCAGCACCGCCGGGACGGCCTTGGATACGCAGTATTTT. V gene TRBV2 combines with J gene TRBJ2-3; D assignment may be TRBD1 or TRBD2 (5 bases each). CDR3 length equals 14 residues. The germline V gene encodes CDR1 SNHLY and CDR2 FYNNEI. The V end was cut by 7 bases, the J end by 6 bases, with 17 bases between. The full variable domain, rest sourced from reference TRBV2 and TRBJ2-3, is EPEVTQTPSHQVTQMGQEVILRCVPISNHLYFYWYRQILGQKVEFLVSFYNNEISEKSEIFDDQFSVERPDGSNFTLKIRSTKLEDSAMYFCASTAGTALDTQYFGPGTRLTVL.

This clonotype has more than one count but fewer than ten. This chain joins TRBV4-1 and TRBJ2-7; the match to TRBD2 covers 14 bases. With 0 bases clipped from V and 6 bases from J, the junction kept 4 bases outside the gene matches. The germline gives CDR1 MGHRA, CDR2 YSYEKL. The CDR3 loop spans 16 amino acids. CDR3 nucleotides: TGCGCCAGCAGCCAAGACGGACTAGCGGGAGGCTCCGAGCAGTACTTC. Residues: CASSQDGLAGGSEQYF.

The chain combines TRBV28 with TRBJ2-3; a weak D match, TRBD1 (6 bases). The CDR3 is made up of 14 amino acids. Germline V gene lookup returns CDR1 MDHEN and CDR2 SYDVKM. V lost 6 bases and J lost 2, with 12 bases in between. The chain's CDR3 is CASRQGYNTDTQYF. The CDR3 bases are TGTGCCAGCAGACAGGGTTATAACACAGATACGCAGTATTTT.

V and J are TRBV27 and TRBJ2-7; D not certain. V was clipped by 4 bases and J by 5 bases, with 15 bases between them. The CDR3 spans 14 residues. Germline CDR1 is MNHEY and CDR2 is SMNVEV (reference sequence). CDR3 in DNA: TGTGCCAGCAGTTCCCCCTCCTCTGGAGACGAGCAGTACTTC. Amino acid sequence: CASSSPSSGDEQYF.

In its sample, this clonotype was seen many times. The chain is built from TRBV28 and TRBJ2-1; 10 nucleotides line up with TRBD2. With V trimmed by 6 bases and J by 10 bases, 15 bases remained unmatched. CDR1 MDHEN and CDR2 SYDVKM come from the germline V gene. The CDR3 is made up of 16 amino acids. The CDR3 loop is CASRIRPGLAEIEQFF. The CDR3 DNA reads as TGTGCCAGCAGAATACGTCCAGGACTAGCGGAAATAGAGCAGTTCTTC.

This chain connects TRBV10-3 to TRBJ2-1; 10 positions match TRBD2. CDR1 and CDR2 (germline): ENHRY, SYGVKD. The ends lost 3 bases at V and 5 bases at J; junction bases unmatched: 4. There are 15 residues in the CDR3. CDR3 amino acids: CAISDYGLADNEQFF. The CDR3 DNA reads TGTGCCATCAGTGATTACGGACTAGCGGACAATGAGCAGTTCTTC.

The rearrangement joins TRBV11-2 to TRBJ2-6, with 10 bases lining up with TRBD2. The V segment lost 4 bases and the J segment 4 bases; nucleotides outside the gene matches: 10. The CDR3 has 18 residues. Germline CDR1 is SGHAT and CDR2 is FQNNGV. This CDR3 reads CASSSPLAGVRGANVLTF. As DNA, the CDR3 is TGTGCCAGCAGCTCGCCCCTAGCGGGAGTGAGAGGGGCCAACGTCCTGACTTTC.

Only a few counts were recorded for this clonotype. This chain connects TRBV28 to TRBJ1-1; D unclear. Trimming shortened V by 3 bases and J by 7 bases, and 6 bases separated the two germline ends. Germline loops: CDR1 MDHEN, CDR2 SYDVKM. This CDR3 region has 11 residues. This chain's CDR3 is CASSFGSEAFF. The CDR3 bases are TGTGCCAGCAGTTTTGGGAGTGAAGCTTTCTTT.

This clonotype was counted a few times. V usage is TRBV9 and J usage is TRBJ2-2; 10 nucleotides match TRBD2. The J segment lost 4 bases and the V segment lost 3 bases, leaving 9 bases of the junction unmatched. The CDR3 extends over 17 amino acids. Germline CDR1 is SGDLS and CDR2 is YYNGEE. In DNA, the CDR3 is TGTGCCAGCAGCGCCCCGCTAGCGGGAGTTAGCACCGGGGAGCTGTTTTTT. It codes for CASSAPLAGVSTGELFF.

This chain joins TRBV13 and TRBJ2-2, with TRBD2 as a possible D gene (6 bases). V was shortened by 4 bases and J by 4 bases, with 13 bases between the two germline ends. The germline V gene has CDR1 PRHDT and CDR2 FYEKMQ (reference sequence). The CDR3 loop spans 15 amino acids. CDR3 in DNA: TGTGCCAGCAGCTATAGCGGATTAGGCACCGGGGAGCTGTTTTTT. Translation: CASSYSGLGTGELFF.

The CDR3 DNA is TGTGCCACCAGCAGAGATAGAGGTGCTGGAGCCAAAAACATTCAGTACTTC. As protein: CATSRDRGAGAKNIQYF. The rearrangement uses TRBV15 and TRBJ2-4; D unresolved. The germline V gene has CDR1 LNHNV and CDR2 YYDKDF (reference sequence). CDR3 length: 17 residues. Trimming stripped 0 bases from V and 0 bases from J, with 12 bases between.

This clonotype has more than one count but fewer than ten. This CDR3 reads CASSYLRVGDTEAFF. For the CDR3, the DNA is TGTGCCAGCAGTTACCTCCGGGTAGGGGACACTGAAGCTTTCTTT. The chain employs TRBV6-5 and TRBJ1-1; a weak D match, TRBD1 (5 bases). CDR1 is MNHEY and CDR2 is SVGAGI in the germline V gene. The CDR3 has 15 amino acids. With 2 bases removed from V and 3 bases from J, the gap between germline ends came to 13 bases.

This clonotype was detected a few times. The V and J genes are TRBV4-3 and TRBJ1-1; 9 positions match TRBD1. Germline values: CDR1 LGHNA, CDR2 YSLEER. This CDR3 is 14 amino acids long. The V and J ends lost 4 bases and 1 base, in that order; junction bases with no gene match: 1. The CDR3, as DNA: TGCGCCAGCAGCCTGACAGGGGGGAACACTGAAGCTTTCTTT. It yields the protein CASSLTGGNTEAFF.